This T cell receptor beta chain was sequenced for a study of blood T cell repertoires in COVID-19. On the study more broadly: Whether acute or convalescent, the COVID-19 samples came from the United States, Italy and Spain. Sources were T cells, B-cell-depleted T cells, or PBMCs; the material itself was cDNA or gDNA.

Methods used by the authors: Estimation of nucleated cell counts relied on the amplification of reference gene primers. Measured with immunoSEQ multiplex PCR; TCRdb has only the in-frame clones, and not every one. V and J calls and clone size follow that table, whereas D and trimming were derived from the DNA. The profile shows under 45,000 clones, approximately 86% of them singletons. This clone appeared a few times. The CDR3 loop spans 14 amino acids. CDR1 LGHNA and CDR2 YNFKEQ come from the germline V gene. Trimming took 2 bases from V and 6 from J, leaving 13 bases between them. The sequenced sample was peripheral blood. The chain has TRBV4-2 and TRBJ1-2; D unresolved. The TCR originated in a human donor in a cohort sampled during active COVID-19. The DNA of the CDR3 is TGTGCCAGCAGCCAAACCCTGGGCCCGAATGGCTACACCTTC. It specifies CASSQTLGPNGYTF.